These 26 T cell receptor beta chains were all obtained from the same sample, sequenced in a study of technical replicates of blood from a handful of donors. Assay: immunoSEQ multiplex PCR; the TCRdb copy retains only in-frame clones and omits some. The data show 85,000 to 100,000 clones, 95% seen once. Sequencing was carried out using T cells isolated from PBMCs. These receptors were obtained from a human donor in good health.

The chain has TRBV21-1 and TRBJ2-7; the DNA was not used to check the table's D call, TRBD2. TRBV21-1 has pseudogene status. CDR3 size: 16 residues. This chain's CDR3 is CASSTGLAGGRAEQYF. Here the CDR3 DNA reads TGTGCCAGCAGCACGGGACTAGCGGGGGGGCGGGCCGAGCAGTACTTC.

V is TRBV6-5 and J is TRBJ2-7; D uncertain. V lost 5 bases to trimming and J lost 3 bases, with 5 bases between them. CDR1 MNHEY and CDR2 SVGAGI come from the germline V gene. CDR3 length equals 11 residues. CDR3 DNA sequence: TGTGCCAGCAGTGTATTCTACGAGCAGTACTTC. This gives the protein CASSVFYEQYF.

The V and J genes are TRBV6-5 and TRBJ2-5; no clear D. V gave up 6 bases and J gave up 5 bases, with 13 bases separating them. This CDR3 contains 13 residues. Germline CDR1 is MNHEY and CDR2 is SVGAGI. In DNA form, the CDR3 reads TGTGCCAGCAGCTCCGGAGCTCAGGAGACCCAGTACTTC. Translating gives CASSSGAQETQYF.

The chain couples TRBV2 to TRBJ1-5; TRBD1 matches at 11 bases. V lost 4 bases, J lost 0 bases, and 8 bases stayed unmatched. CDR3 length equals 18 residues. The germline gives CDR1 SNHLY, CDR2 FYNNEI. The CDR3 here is CASSAPGQGGYSNQPQHF. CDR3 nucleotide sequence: TGTGCCAGCAGTGCTCCGGGACAGGGGGGATATAGCAATCAGCCCCAGCATTTT.

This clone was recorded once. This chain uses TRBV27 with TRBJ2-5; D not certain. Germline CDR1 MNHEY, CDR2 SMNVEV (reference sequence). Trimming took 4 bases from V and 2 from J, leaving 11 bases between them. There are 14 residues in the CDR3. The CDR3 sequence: CASSSTYPQETQYF. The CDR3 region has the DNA TGTGCCAGCAGTTCCACATACCCTCAAGAGACCCAGTACTTC.

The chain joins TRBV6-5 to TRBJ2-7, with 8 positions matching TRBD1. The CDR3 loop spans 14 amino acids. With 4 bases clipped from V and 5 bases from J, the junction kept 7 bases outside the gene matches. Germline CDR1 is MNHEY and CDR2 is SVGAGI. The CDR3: CASSFRTGTDEQYF. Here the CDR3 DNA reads TGTGCCAGCAGTTTTCGGACAGGGACCGACGAGCAGTACTTC.

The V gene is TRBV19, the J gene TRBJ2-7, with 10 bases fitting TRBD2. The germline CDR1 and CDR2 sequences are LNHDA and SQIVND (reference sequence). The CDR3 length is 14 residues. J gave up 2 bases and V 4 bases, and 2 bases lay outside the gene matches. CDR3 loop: CASSTSGRAYEQYF. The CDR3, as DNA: TGTGCCAGTAGTACCAGCGGGAGGGCCTACGAGCAGTACTTC.

The CDR3 spells CASSITGNYGYTF. As DNA, the CDR3 is TGTGCCAGCAGTATCACAGGGAACTATGGCTACACCTTC. This chain links TRBV6-5 with TRBJ1-2, with D maybe TRBD1 (6 bases). The CDR3 has 13 residues. V lost 5 bases to trimming and J lost 2 bases, with 9 bases between them. In germline, CDR1 is MNHEY, CDR2 SVGAGI.

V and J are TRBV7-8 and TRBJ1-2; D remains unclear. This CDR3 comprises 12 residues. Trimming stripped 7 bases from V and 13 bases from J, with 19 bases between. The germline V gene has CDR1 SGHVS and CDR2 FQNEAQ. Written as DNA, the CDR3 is TGTGCCAGCACCTCTGTGCGGGCGGACCTCACCTTC. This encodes CASTSVRADLTF.

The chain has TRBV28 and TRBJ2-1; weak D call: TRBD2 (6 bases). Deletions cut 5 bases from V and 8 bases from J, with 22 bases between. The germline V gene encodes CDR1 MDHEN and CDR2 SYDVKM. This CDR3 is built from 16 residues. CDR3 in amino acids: CASSSTRAEGRDEQFF. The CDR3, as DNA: TGTGCCAGCAGTAGCACCCGGGCGGAGGGCCGGGATGAGCAGTTCTTC.

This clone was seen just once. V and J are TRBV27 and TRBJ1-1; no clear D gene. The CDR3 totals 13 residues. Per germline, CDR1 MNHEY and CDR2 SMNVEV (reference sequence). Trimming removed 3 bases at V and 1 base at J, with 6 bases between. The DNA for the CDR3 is TGTGCCAGCAGTTTCGAACAGAACACTGAAGCTTTCTTT. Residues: CASSFEQNTEAFF.

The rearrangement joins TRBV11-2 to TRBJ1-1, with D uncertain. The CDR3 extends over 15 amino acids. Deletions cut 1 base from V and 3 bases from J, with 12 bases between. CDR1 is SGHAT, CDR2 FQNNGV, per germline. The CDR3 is CASSLGTSVDTEAFF. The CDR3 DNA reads TGTGCCAGCAGCTTAGGGACTTCCGTGGACACTGAAGCTTTCTTT.

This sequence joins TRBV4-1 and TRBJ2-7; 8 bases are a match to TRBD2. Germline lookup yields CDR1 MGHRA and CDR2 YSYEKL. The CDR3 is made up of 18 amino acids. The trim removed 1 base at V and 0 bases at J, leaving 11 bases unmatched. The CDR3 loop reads CASSQGAGGRPNSYEQYF. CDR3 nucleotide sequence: TGCGCCAGCAGCCAAGGGGCGGGCGGGAGGCCGAACTCCTACGAGCAGTACTTC.

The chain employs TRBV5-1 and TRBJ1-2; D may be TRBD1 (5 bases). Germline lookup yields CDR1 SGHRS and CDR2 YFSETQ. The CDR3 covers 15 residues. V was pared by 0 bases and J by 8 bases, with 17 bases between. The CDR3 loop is CASSLASGEALGYTF. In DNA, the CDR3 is TGCGCCAGCAGCTTGGCGTCGGGGGAGGCTTTGGGCTACACCTTC.

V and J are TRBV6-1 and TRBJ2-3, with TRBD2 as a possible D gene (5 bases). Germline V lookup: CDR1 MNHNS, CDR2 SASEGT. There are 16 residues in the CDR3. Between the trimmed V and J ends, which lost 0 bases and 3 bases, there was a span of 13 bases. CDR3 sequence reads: CASSEAPGKLTDTQYF. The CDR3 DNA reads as TGTGCCAGCAGTGAAGCACCCGGGAAGCTGACAGATACGCAGTATTTT.

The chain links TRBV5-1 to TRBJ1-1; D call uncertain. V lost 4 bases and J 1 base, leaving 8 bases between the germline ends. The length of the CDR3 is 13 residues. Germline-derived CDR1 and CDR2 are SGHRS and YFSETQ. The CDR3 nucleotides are TGCGCCAGCAGCCTAAGATCGAACACTGAAGCTTTCTTT. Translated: CASSLRSNTEAFF. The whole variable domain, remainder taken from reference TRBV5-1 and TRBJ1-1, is KAGVTQTPRYLIKTRGQQVTLSCSPISGHRSVSWYQQTPGQGLQFLFEYFSETQRNKGNFPGRFSGRQFSNSRSEMNVSTLELGDSALYLCASSLRSNTEAFFGQGTRLTVV.

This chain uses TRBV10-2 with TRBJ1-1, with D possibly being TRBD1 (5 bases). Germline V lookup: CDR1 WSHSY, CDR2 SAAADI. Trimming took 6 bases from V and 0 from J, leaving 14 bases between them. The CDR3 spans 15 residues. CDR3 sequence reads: CASSEGTGLNTEAFF. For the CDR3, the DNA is TGCGCCAGCAGCGAAGGAACAGGCTTGAACACTGAAGCTTTCTTT.

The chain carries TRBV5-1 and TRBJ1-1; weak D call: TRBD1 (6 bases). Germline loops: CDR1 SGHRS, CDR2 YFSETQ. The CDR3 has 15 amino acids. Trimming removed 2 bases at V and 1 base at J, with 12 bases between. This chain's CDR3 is CASSFSTGSNTEAFF. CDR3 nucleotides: TGCGCCAGCAGCTTCTCGACAGGATCGAACACTGAAGCTTTCTTT.

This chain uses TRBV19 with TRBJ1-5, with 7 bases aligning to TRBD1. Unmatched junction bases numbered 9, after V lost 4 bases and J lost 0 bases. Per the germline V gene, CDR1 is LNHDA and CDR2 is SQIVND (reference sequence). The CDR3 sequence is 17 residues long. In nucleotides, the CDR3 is TGTGCCAGTAGTACGCGGCCGACAGGGTTTAGCAATCAGCCCCAGCATTTT. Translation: CASSTRPTGFSNQPQHF.

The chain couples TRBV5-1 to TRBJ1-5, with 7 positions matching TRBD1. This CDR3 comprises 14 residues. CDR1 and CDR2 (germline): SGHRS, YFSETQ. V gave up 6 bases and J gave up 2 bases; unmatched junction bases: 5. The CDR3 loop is CASKDGTGNQPQHF. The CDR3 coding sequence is TGCGCCAGCAAAGACGGGACAGGCAATCAGCCCCAGCATTTT.

The CDR3 DNA sequence: TGCGCCAGCAGCCAAGCCCGACAGGGGGCTGGAGAAAAACTGTTTTTT. This sequence encodes CASSQARQGAGEKLFF. The V and J genes are TRBV4-1 and TRBJ1-4; the match to TRBD1 covers 10 bases. CDR3 length: 16 residues. Unmatched junction bases numbered 7, after V lost 1 base and J lost 8 bases. Germline loops: CDR1 MGHRA, CDR2 YSYEKL.

The CDR3 region is CASSERRDSEAFF. DNA of the CDR3: TGCGCCAGCAGTGAGCGACGGGACTCTGAAGCTTTCTTT. The chain uses TRBV10-1 and TRBJ1-1, with D tentatively TRBD1 (5 bases). Germline loops: CDR1 WNHNN, CDR2 SYGVQD (reference sequence). The CDR3 has 13 residues. Trimming took 2 bases from V and 6 from J, leaving 10 bases between them.

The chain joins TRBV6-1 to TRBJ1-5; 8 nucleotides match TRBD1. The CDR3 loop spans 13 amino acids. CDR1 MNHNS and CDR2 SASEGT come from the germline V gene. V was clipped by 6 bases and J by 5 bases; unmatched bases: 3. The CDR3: CASRETGDQPQHF. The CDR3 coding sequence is TGTGCCAGCAGGGAGACAGGGGATCAGCCCCAGCATTTT.

In DNA, the CDR3 is TGTGCCAGCAGCGTTGGCGGGGGGGTTTACAATGAGCAGTTCTTC. This encodes CASSVGGGVYNEQFF. V and J are TRBV9 and TRBJ2-1; 9 positions match TRBD2. Losses at the gene ends were 2 bases for V and 4 bases for J; bases not matched to a gene: 4. Germline CDR1 reads SGDLS; CDR2 reads YYNGEE. This CDR3 has 15 amino acids.

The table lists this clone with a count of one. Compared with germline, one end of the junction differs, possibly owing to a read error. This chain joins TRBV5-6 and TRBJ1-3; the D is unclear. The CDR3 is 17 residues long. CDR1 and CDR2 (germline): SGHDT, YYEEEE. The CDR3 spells CASRLGSGGYSGNTIYF. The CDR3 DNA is TGTGCCAGCAGGTTGGGGTCCGGCGGATACTCTGGAAACACCATATATTTT.

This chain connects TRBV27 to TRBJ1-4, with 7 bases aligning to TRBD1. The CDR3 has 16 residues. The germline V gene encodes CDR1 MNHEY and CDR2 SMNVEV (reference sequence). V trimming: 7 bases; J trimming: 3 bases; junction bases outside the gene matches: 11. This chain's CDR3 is CASKETGLSSNEKLFF. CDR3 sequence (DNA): TGTGCCAGCAAAGAGACAGGGCTTAGTTCTAATGAAAAACTGTTTTTT.